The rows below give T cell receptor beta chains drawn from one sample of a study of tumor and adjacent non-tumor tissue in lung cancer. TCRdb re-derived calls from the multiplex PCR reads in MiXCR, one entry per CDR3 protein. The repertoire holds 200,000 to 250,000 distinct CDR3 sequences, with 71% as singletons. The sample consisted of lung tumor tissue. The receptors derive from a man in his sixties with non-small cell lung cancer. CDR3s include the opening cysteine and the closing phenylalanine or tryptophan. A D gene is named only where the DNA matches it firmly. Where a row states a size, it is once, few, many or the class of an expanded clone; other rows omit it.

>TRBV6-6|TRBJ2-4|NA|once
CASIKGDSKTRGNIQYF
TGTGCCAGCATCAAAGGGGACTCCAAGACCCGGGGAAACATTCAATACTTC
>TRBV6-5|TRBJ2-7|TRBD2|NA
CASSGNSGFYEQYF
TGTGCCAGCAGTGGGAATAGCGGGTTCTACGAGCAGTACTTC
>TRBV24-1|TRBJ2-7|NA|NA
CATSDDGNSYEQYF
TGTGCCACCAGTGATGACGGGAACTCCTACGAGCAGTACTTC
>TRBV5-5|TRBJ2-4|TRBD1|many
CASTLRDSKNIQYF
TGTGCCAGCACCTTGAGGGACAGTAAAAACATTCAGTACTTC
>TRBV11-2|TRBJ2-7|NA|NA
CASCRGRGALSYEQYF
TGTGCTAGCTGTCGTGGGAGGGGGGCTCTCTCCTACGAGCAGTACTTC
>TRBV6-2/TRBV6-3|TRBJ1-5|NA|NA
CASSFSIGLGQPQHF
TGTGCCAGCAGTTTCTCCATAGGGCTCGGTCAGCCCCAGCATTTT
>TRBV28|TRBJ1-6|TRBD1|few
CASSPTGQALHF
TGTGCCAGCAGTCCGACAGGGCAGGCCCTCCACTTT
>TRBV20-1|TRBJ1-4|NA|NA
CSTKNQHKSNEKLFF
TGCAGTACCAAGAACCAGCACAAATCTAATGAAAAACTGTTTTTT
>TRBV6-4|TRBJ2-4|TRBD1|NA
CAIRTGVMVF
TGTGCCATCCGGACAGGGGTAATGGTCTTC
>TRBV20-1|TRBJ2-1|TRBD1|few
CSAARQGPSYNEQFF
TGCAGTGCTGCCCGACAGGGACCCTCCTACAATGAGCAGTTCTTC
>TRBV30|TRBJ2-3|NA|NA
CAWSPPLDTQYF
TGTGCCTGGAGTCCCCCCTTAGATACGCAGTATTTT
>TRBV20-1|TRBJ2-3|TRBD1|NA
CSANIGQGSQSQYF
TGCAGTGCTAATATTGGACAGGGGAGTCAGTCCCAGTATTTT
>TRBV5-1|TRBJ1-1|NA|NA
CASSFLQHNTEAFF
TGCGCCAGCAGCTTCCTCCAACATAACACCGAAGCTTTCTTT
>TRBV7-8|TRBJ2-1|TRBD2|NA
CASSPGREKRNEQFF
TGTGCCAGCAGCCCGGGGAGGGAGAAAAGGAATGAGCAGTTCTTC
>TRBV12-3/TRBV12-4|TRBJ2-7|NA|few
CASSFWQESSCEQYF
TGTGCCAGCAGTTTTTGGCAGGAGAGCTCCTGCGAGCAGTACTTC
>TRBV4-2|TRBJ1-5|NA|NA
CASSQDGEGVIVNQPQHF
TGTGCCAGCAGCCAAGATGGGGAGGGTGTTATAGTGAATCAGCCCCAGCATTTT
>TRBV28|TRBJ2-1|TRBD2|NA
CASRKISGSNEQFF
TGTGCCAGCAGAAAGATAAGCGGGAGTAATGAGCAGTTCTTC
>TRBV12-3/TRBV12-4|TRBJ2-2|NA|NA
CASSLRTIGVGELIF
TGTGCCAGCAGTTTAAGGACTATCGGCGTCGGGGAACTGATTTTT
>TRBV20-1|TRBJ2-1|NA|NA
CSASPTGKEYNEQFF
TGCAGTGCTAGCCCCACAGGGAAGGAATACAATGAGCAGTTCTTC
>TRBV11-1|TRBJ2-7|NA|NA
CASDLAIRDNSYEQYF
TGTGCCAGCGACTTAGCGATTCGTGACAACTCCTATGAGCAGTACTTC
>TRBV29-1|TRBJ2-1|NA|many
CSARNNEQFF
TGCAGCGCCAGAAACAATGAGCAGTTCTTC
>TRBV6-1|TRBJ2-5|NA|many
CASSEGRSGTQYF
TGTGCCAGCAGTGAAGGGCGGTCAGGGACCCAGTACTTC
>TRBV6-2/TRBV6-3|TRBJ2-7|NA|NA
CASTTKSQSSYEQYF
TGTGCCAGCACCACCAAGTCCCAAAGCTCCTACGAGCAGTACTTC
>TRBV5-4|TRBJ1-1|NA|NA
CASSSPLNTEAYF
TGTGCCAGCAGCTCTCCGTTGAACACTGAAGCTTACTTT
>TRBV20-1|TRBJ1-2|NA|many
CSARDQPGQGRGYTF
TGCAGTGCTAGAGATCAGCCCGGGCAGGGTAGGGGCTACACCTTC
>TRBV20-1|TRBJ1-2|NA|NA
CSARWGANYGYTF
TGCAGTGCTCGGTGGGGAGCTAACTATGGCTACACCTTC
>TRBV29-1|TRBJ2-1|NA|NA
CSVDLVAVPYKEQFF
TGCAGCGTCGATCTGGTAGCTGTCCCCTACAAAGAGCAGTTCTTC